The 14 T cell receptor beta chains in this list originate from one sample, sequenced in a study of OX40 agonist ivuxolimab in advanced cancers. The library was built by means of the immunoSEQ multiplex PCR assay. TCRdb holds this immuneACCESS table with in-frame rearrangements only. Some clones are missing; in checked studies, unresolved V genes explain under half, and the rest has no known cause. Present in this sample are 85,000 to 100,000 clones, about 91% of which were seen just once. The ten biggest clones cover around 0.33% of the sample. The source material was CD4+ or CD8+ T cells sorted from blood, sampled in a trial of the OX40 agonist ivuxolimab. The origin of the receptors is an adult with an advanced solid tumor such as melanoma, head and neck, liver or kidney cancer.

V and J are TRBV5-5 and TRBJ2-5; no definite D call. Germline V gene data show CDR1 as SGHKS and CDR2 as YYEKEE (reference sequence). The CDR3 sequence is 14 residues long. The ends were cut back, 3 bases at V and 3 bases at J, with 12 bases in the middle. The CDR3 nucleotides are TGTGCCAGCAGCTATAGTGGAATTGAAGAGACCCAGTACTTC. It is translated as CASSYSGIEETQYF.

The J gene is TRBJ2-7, the V gene TRBV6-5, with a weak D call TRBD2 (6 bases). The germline V gene has CDR1 MNHEY and CDR2 SVGAGI. There are 13 residues in the CDR3. V was trimmed by 6 bases and J by 0 bases, leaving 9 bases between them. Here the CDR3 DNA reads TGTGCCAGCAGCCGGGGGTTCTCCTACGAGCAGTACTTC. This encodes CASSRGFSYEQYF.

This clone was seen just once. This sequence joins TRBV28 and TRBJ2-1, with 10 bases matching TRBD2. V trimming: 6 bases; J trimming: 4 bases; junction bases outside the gene matches: 12. There are 17 residues in the CDR3. Germline assignment: CDR1 MDHEN and CDR2 SYDVKM. The CDR3 loop reads CASSRTSTSGLYNEQFF. The CDR3 DNA reads TGTGCCAGCAGCCGTACATCGACTAGCGGGCTTTACAATGAGCAGTTCTTC. Looking up the rest from reference TRBV28 and TRBJ2-1 gives the full variable domain: DVKVTQSSRYLVKRTGEKVFLECVQDMDHENMFWYRQDPGLGLRLIYFSYDVKMKEKGDIPEGYSVSREKKERFSLILESASTNQTSMYLCASSRTSTSGLYNEQFFGPGTRLTVL.

The rearrangement joins TRBV7-9 to TRBJ2-3; tentatively, D is TRBD2 (6 bases). The CDR3 runs to 15 residues. CDR1 and CDR2 from the germline V gene are SEHNR and FQNEAQ (reference sequence). The V and J ends lost 1 base and 1 base respectively, with 9 bases between them. CDR3 nucleotides: TGTGCCAGCAGCTTAGTAGCGGTCGGCACAGATACGCAGTATTTT. Translation gives CASSLVAVGTDTQYF.

J is TRBJ2-3 and V is TRBV9, with TRBD2 matching 16 bases. The CDR3 spans 18 residues. Germline V lookup: CDR1 SGDLS, CDR2 YYNGEE. The trim removed 3 bases at V and 0 bases at J, leaving 4 bases unmatched. The DNA for the CDR3 is TGTGCCAGCAGCGCGGGACTAGCGGGAGGGGCTAGCACAGATACGCAGTATTTT. Protein product: CASSAGLAGGASTDTQYF.

CDR3 residues: CASSRQGGINTEAFF. CDR3 bases: TGCGCCAGCAGCCGACAGGGGGGTATAAACACTGAAGCTTTCTTT. This chain connects TRBV5-1 to TRBJ1-1; TRBD1 agrees at 9 bases. V lost 4 bases and J lost 2; bases outside the gene matches: 6. Germline loops: CDR1 SGHRS, CDR2 YFSETQ. This CDR3 region has 15 residues.

This chain uses TRBV14 with TRBJ2-1; 7 bases line up with TRBD2. The ends lost 3 bases at V and 0 bases at J; junction bases unmatched: 11. The CDR3 is made up of 18 amino acids. The germline CDR1 and CDR2 sequences are SGHDN and FVKESK. CDR3 region: CASSHPRGGGASYNEQFF. CDR3 in DNA: TGTGCCAGCAGCCACCCACGGGGCGGGGGAGCCTCCTACAATGAGCAGTTCTTC.

This clone was observed once. This chain connects TRBV29-1 to TRBJ2-1; D unresolved. Trimming pared 3 bases from V and 2 bases from J, leaving 8 bases between. The CDR3 has 13 amino acids. The germline gives CDR1 SQVTM, CDR2 ANQGSEA. The CDR3 sequence is CSVDRTAYNEQFF. The CDR3 bases are TGCAGCGTTGATAGGACGGCCTACAATGAGCAGTTCTTC.

The chain has TRBV2 and TRBJ2-7; D is possibly TRBD1 (5 bases). The V and J ends lost 6 bases and 3 bases respectively, with 18 bases between them. This CDR3 has 15 residues. CDR1 is SNHLY and CDR2 is FYNNEI in the germline V gene. In DNA, the CDR3 is TGTGCCAGCAGAGAGACAGCCCAGATCATCTACGAGCAGTACTTC. Translating it yields CASRETAQIIYEQYF.

This clone was detected only once. The chain has TRBV7-9 and TRBJ2-5; no clear D. CDR1 SEHNR and CDR2 FQNEAQ come from the germline V gene (reference sequence). This CDR3 is 13 amino acids long. Trimming took 1 base from V and 6 from J, leaving 9 bases between them. CDR3 region: CASSLDPRKTQYF. The CDR3 DNA reads as TGTGCCAGCAGCTTAGACCCCCGCAAGACCCAGTACTTC.

The table lists this clone with a few counts. This sample also contains other DNA sequences that code for the same CDR3. The gene calls are TRBV18 and TRBJ2-2; D unresolved. Germline V gene sequence: CDR1 KGHSH, CDR2 LQKENI. V was clipped by 2 bases and J by 6 bases, with 7 bases between them. The CDR3 extends over 13 amino acids. CDR3: CASSPAGAGELFF. CDR3 nucleotides: TGTGCCAGCTCACCAGCAGGTGCCGGGGAGCTGTTTTTT.

V is TRBV2 and J is TRBJ1-2; TRBD1 matches at 8 bases. Trimming removed 5 bases from V and 7 bases from J; junction bases left unmatched: 9. CDR3 length: 14 residues. Germline V gene lookup returns CDR1 SNHLY and CDR2 FYNNEI. CDR3 DNA: TGTGCCAGCAGTCTCAAATCGACAGGGGCTGGCTACACCTTC. It is translated as CASSLKSTGAGYTF.

The chain uses TRBV28 and TRBJ2-3; 9 bases are shared with TRBD1. Germline V gene data show CDR1 as MDHEN and CDR2 as SYDVKM. The trim removed 6 bases at V and 4 bases at J, leaving 8 bases unmatched. This CDR3 comprises 15 residues. CDR3 sequence: CASSPSGQGPDTQYF. DNA for the CDR3: TGTGCCAGCAGCCCAAGTGGACAGGGGCCAGATACGCAGTATTTT.

This chain uses TRBV7-4 with TRBJ1-5, with unresolved D. Trimming shortened V by 8 bases and J by 9 bases, and 14 bases separated the two germline ends. Germline lookup yields CDR1 SGHVT and CDR2 SQSDAQ. This CDR3 region has 12 residues. CDR3 protein: CASSPLRRPQHF. CDR3 bases: TGTGCCAGCTCCCCACTTCGGCGGCCCCAGCATTTT.